Many counts were recorded for the clone carrying this T cell receptor beta chain. Germline V gene sequence: CDR1 MNHNS, CDR2 SASEGT. Trimming took off 3 bases at V and 2 bases at J, with 13 bases between the two ends. This CDR3 is built from 15 residues. The sample originates from a study of T cell repertoires in cytomegalovirus infection. In the study overall: Matching HLA type and CMV infection were both indicated by public TCR beta signatures.

One entry per CDR3 protein, called by TCRdb with MiXCR from the reads. The sample holds some 180,000 distinct CDR3 sequences; approximately 9.7% are singletons and the top ten take 4.6%. The rearrangement joins TRBV6-1 to TRBJ1-2; the D is unclear. The sample comprised PBMCs. This TCR derives from a human donor in good health (CMV status not recorded). Some clones in this sample may be carry-over from other donors' samples. CDR3 nucleotide sequence: TGTGCCAGCAGTGACGCCCCGGCGGGGAACTATGGCTACACCTTC. Its translation is CASSDAPAGNYGYTF.